The 18 T cell receptor beta chains below were found in one sample sequenced in a study of blood T cell repertoires in COVID-19 (dated by TCRdb to about 2020). Libraries came from the immunoSEQ multiplex PCR assay. Sourced from immuneACCESS, this table was stored by TCRdb with only in-frame sequences that have V and J called. A share of the clones is absent; for the studies checked, an unresolved V gene accounts for under half, and the remainder has no known explanation. This sample comprises tens of thousands of clones, approximately 83% of them detected only once. Jointly, the top ten make up 28% of the sample. Sequencing input: peripheral blood. These receptors were collected from a man aged 70-80 years with acute or convalescent COVID-19.

The chain combines TRBV5-1 with TRBJ2-7, with 7 bases matching TRBD1. Per germline, CDR1 SGHRS and CDR2 YFSETQ. The J segment lost 5 bases and the V segment lost 5 bases, leaving 7 bases of the junction unmatched. The CDR3 loop spans 13 amino acids. The CDR3 coding sequence is TGCGCCAGCAGTCCTGACAGGGCCCACGAGCAGTACTTC. It encodes CASSPDRAHEQYF.

This chain links TRBV7-9 with TRBJ2-7; D is perhaps TRBD1 (5 bases). This CDR3 comprises 15 residues. The ends were cut back, 8 bases at V and 5 bases at J, with 22 bases in the middle. CDR1 is SEHNR, CDR2 FQNEAQ, per germline (reference sequence). The CDR3 is CASQTQGTEKDEQYF. The DNA of the CDR3 is TGTGCCAGCCAAACCCAGGGTACAGAAAAGGACGAGCAGTACTTC.

The CDR3 sequence is CASSARGAASGTYNEQFF. The DNA of the CDR3 is TGTGCCAGCAGCGCGAGAGGGGCGGCTAGCGGGACTTACAATGAGCAGTTCTTC. This chain connects TRBV5-4 to TRBJ2-1, with 9 positions matching TRBD2. V lost 4 bases to trimming and J lost 4 bases; unmatched junction nucleotides: 15. In germline, CDR1 is SGHNT, CDR2 YYREEE (reference sequence). This CDR3 has 18 residues.

The chain employs TRBV6-2 or TRBV6-3 and TRBJ1-1; D perhaps matches TRBD1 (6 bases). The CDR3 runs 18 residues. Germline assignment: CDR1 MNHEY and CDR2 SVGEGT. V lost 5 bases, J lost 0 bases, and 22 bases lay in between. The CDR3 bases are TGTGCCAGCAGTCAACCCTCGGACAGACCAAGAATGAACACTGAAGCTTTCTTT. Translated: CASSQPSDRPRMNTEAFF.

The V and J genes are TRBV5-6 and TRBJ2-7; D is unclear. The CDR3 is made up of 14 amino acids. Trimming removed 6 bases from V and 0 bases from J, with 13 bases in between. Germline V CDR1 and CDR2: SGHDT, YYEEEE. The CDR3 coding sequence is TGTGCCAGCATTCCGGGTCCAAGCTCCTACGAGCAGTACTTC. This gives the protein CASIPGPSSYEQYF. Looking up the rest from reference TRBV5-6 and TRBJ2-7 gives the full variable domain: DAGVTQSPTHLIKTRGQQVTLRCSPKSGHDTVSWYQQALGQGPQFIFQYYEEEERQRGNFPDRFSGHQFPNYSSELNVNALLLGDSALYLCASIPGPSSYEQYFGPGTRLTVT.

In this sample, this clone turned up once. The rearrangement joins TRBV15 to TRBJ2-1, with 7 bases identical to TRBD2. Germline CDR1 LNHNV, CDR2 YYDKDF (reference sequence). The CDR3 totals 15 residues. The V and J ends lost 3 bases and 5 bases, in that order; junction bases with no gene match: 7. The CDR3 nucleotides read TGTGCCACCAGCAGCGGGCTAGCGGAAAACAATGAGCAGTTCTTC. It specifies CATSSGLAENNEQFF.

This chain joins TRBV30 and TRBJ1-2; 9 nucleotides align to TRBD1. Per the germline V gene, CDR1 is GTSNPN and CDR2 is SVGIG (reference sequence). The CDR3 covers 13 residues. With 3 bases clipped from V and 8 bases from J, the junction kept 7 bases outside the gene matches. Written as DNA, the CDR3 is TGTGCCTGGAGCGTGCGACAGGGGGAAGGCTACACCTTC. Its translation: CAWSVRQGEGYTF. The variable domain in full, completed from reference TRBV30 and TRBJ1-2, reads SQTIHQWPATLVQPVGSPLSLECTVEGTSNPNLYWYRQAAGRGLQLLFYSVGIGQISSEVPQNLSASRPQDRQFILSSKKLLLSDSGFYLCAWSVRQGEGYTFGSGTRLTVV.

This clone was detected only once. V gene TRBV6-5 combines with J gene TRBJ2-7; 8 positions agree with TRBD1. The junction had 7 bases not matched to a gene; V was cut back by 0 bases and J by 3 bases. This CDR3 has 16 amino acids. Germline V lookup: CDR1 MNHEY, CDR2 SVGAGI. The DNA of the CDR3 is TGTGCCAGCAGTTACTCGACTCCGGACAGGGACTACGAGCAGTACTTC. Translation: CASSYSTPDRDYEQYF.

The rearrangement links TRBV10-3 to TRBJ2-7; possible D gene TRBD2, 6 bases. Germline V gene sequence: CDR1 ENHRY, CDR2 SYGVKD. The V end was cut by 7 bases, the J end by 2 bases, with 18 bases between. This CDR3 comprises 15 residues. CDR3 residues: CAIKGSAGTTYEQYF. The CDR3 DNA is TGTGCCATCAAAGGTTCGGCGGGAACTACCTACGAGCAGTACTTC.

The genes are TRBV3-1 (or the pseudogene TRBV3-2) and TRBJ1-2, with D maybe TRBD1 (5 bases). The CDR3 runs 14 residues. Germline CDR1 reads LGHDT; CDR2 reads YNNKEL (reference sequence). Trimming pared 0 bases from V and 9 bases from J, leaving 14 bases between. CDR3 loop: CASSQEGLPMSYTF. CDR3 nucleotides: TGTGCCAGCAGCCAAGAGGGACTCCCTATGAGCTACACCTTC.

This clone was counted only a few times. This CDR3 is also generated by other DNA sequences in the sample. J is TRBJ1-1 and V is TRBV4-1, with TRBD1 matching 9 bases. Germline loops: CDR1 MGHRA, CDR2 YSYEKL. Germline trimming cut 2 bases from V and 5 bases from J; bases unmatched to any gene: 6. This CDR3 has 15 residues. The CDR3 here is CASSQSQGARTEAFF. CDR3 DNA: TGCGCCAGCAGCCAATCACAGGGGGCACGGACTGAAGCTTTCTTT.

The chain carries TRBV5-6 and TRBJ2-3, with a possible D match to TRBD1 (5 bases). Germline CDR1 is SGHDT and CDR2 is YYEEEE. The CDR3 runs 15 residues. Between the trimmed V and J ends, which lost 5 bases and 2 bases, there was a span of 15 bases. The CDR3 DNA sequence: TGTGCCAGCAGTTCGTACAGGCGATTCACAGATACGCAGTATTTT. Translation gives CASSSYRRFTDTQYF. Looking up the rest from reference TRBV5-6 and TRBJ2-3 gives the full variable domain: DAGVTQSPTHLIKTRGQQVTLRCSPKSGHDTVSWYQQALGQGPQFIFQYYEEEERQRGNFPDRFSGHQFPNYSSELNVNALLLGDSALYLCASSSYRRFTDTQYFGPGTRLTVL.

The chain couples TRBV30 to TRBJ1-5, with 8 positions matching TRBD1. Trimming at V came to 4 bases and at J to 1 base, leaving 6 bases not matched to a gene. Germline V gene sequence: CDR1 GTSNPN, CDR2 SVGIG (reference sequence). This CDR3 is 15 amino acids long. CDR3: CAWTGQGGSNQPQHF. The CDR3 region has the DNA TGTGCCTGGACTGGACAGGGAGGGAGCAATCAGCCCCAGCATTTT.

This clone was observed a single time. The rearrangement uses TRBV7-3 and TRBJ2-1, with a possible D match to TRBD1 (6 bases). V lost 0 bases to trimming and J lost 9 bases, with 9 bases between them. The CDR3 contains 13 residues. The germline CDR1 and CDR2 sequences are SGHTA and FQGTGA. The CDR3 spells CASSLTLGGEQFF. The CDR3 nucleotides are TGTGCCAGCAGCTTAACGTTAGGGGGTGAGCAGTTCTTC.

This clone was seen a few times. The chain is built from TRBV5-1 and TRBJ1-3; D is undetermined. The V and J ends lost 1 base and 0 bases respectively, with 11 bases between them. Germline lookup yields CDR1 SGHRS and CDR2 YFSETQ. The CDR3 sequence is 16 residues long. CDR3 nucleotide sequence: TGCGCCAGCAGCTTGTCGACTCGGATCTCTGGAAACACCATATATTTT. Amino acid sequence: CASSLSTRISGNTIYF. Looking up the rest from reference TRBV5-1 and TRBJ1-3 gives the full variable domain: KAGVTQTPRYLIKTRGQQVTLSCSPISGHRSVSWYQQTPGQGLQFLFEYFSETQRNKGNFPGRFSGRQFSNSRSEMNVSTLELGDSALYLCASSLSTRISGNTIYFGEGSWLTVV.

The chain is built from TRBV4-2 and TRBJ2-1; a possible D gene is TRBD1 (6 bases). The CDR3 has 15 amino acids. V lost 4 bases to trimming and J lost 10 bases, with 20 bases between them. Germline CDR1 LGHNA, CDR2 YNFKEQ. As DNA, the CDR3 is TGTGCCAGCAGCCCTGGGGGCAACGCAGGGGAGGAGCAGTTCTTC. It yields the protein CASSPGGNAGEEQFF.

The chain has TRBV7-2 and TRBJ2-7; 7 positions agree with TRBD2. J lost 3 bases, V lost 6 bases, and 11 bases had no gene match. The CDR3 totals 15 residues. Per the germline V gene, CDR1 is SGHTA and CDR2 is FQGNSA. The CDR3 is CASRRSLAEYYEQYF. In nucleotides, the CDR3 is TGTGCCAGCAGACGCTCCCTAGCGGAATACTACGAGCAGTACTTC.

The genes are TRBV7-9 and TRBJ1-1; 7 bases align to TRBD1. V lost 5 bases, J lost 1 base, and 4 bases stayed unmatched. CDR3 length: 14 residues. CDR1 and CDR2 from the germline V gene are SEHNR and FQNEAQ (reference sequence). The CDR3 region has the DNA TGTGCCAGCAGCCCCGCAGGGGGGAACACTGAAGCTTTCTTT. Translation: CASSPAGGNTEAFF. Together with reference TRBV7-9 and TRBJ1-1, the CDR3 gives the full variable domain: DTGVSQNPRHKITKRGQNVTFRCDPISEHNRLYWYRQTLGQGPEFLTYFQNEAQLEKSRLLSDRFSAERPKGSFSTLEIQRTEQGDSAMYLCASSPAGGNTEAFFGQGTRLTVV.